Listed below are T cell receptor beta chains from one sample, sequenced in a study of blood T cells in healthy people across ages. TCRdb called the 5' RACE reads again in MiXCR, with one record for every CDR3 protein. There are roughly 1.9 million distinct CDR3 sequences in the sample; about two fifths occur only once, and around 23% lies in the top ten. The sequencing sample was made of blood. Source of these receptors: a human donor in good health. CDR3s include the opening cysteine and the closing phenylalanine or tryptophan. The D gene is left open where the match is weak. Part of the rows lack a size; the others show once, few, many or a class for expanded clones.

D gene: .; J gene: TRBJ2-3; V gene: TRBV2; clone size: .; CDR3 DNA: TGTGCCAGCAGTGAATTCGCCCGAGATACGCAGTATTTT; CDR3 protein: CASSEFARDTQYF
D gene: .; J gene: TRBJ1-5; V gene: TRBV20-1; clone size: .; CDR3 DNA: TGCAGTGCTAGTGAAGCTGGACTATCCCATCAGCCCCAGCATTTT; CDR3 protein: CSASEAGLSHQPQHF
D gene: .; J gene: TRBJ1-6; V gene: TRBV6-1; clone size: once; CDR3 DNA: TGTGCCAGCAGTGGCCGGGTCGAAAATTCACCCCTCCACTTT; CDR3 protein: CASSGRVENSPLHF
D gene: TRBD1; J gene: TRBJ1-5; V gene: TRBV29-1; clone size: .; CDR3 DNA: TGCAGCGTGCAGGGGGGATTCAATCAGCCCCAGCATTTT; CDR3 protein: CSVQGGFNQPQHF
D gene: TRBD1; J gene: TRBJ1-4; V gene: TRBV7-2; clone size: few; CDR3 DNA: TGTGCCAGCAGCCCAGGGGGCCGTAATGAAAAACTGTTTTTT; CDR3 protein: CASSPGGRNEKLFF
D gene: .; J gene: TRBJ1-4; V gene: TRBV20-1; clone size: .; CDR3 DNA: TGCAGTGCTAGGACCGGGTATAATGAAAAACTGTTTTTT; CDR3 protein: CSARTGYNEKLFF
D gene: TRBD2; J gene: TRBJ2-1; V gene: TRBV7-9; clone size: .; CDR3 DNA: TGTGCCAGCAGCTCCTGGACTAGCGGGGGGAGGCACAATGAGCAGTTCTTC; CDR3 protein: CASSSWTSGGRHNEQFF
D gene: .; J gene: TRBJ1-2; V gene: TRBV4-2; clone size: few; CDR3 DNA: TGTGCCAGCAGCCAAGATCAGGGAGTGTCCTATGGCTACACCTTC; CDR3 protein: CASSQDQGVSYGYTF
D gene: .; J gene: TRBJ2-7; V gene: TRBV29-1; clone size: few; CDR3 DNA: TGCAGCACAAGAACAGGGAACCACGAGCAGTACTTC; CDR3 protein: CSTRTGNHEQYF
D gene: .; J gene: TRBJ1-5; V gene: TRBV19; clone size: .; CDR3 DNA: TGTGCCAGTAGAATTTACGATAGCAATCAGCCCCAGCATTTT; CDR3 protein: CASRIYDSNQPQHF
D gene: .; J gene: TRBJ2-5; V gene: TRBV4-3; clone size: .; CDR3 DNA: TGCGCCAGCAGCCAATGGCAGACCCAAGAGACCCAGTACTTC; CDR3 protein: CASSQWQTQETQYF
D gene: TRBD2; J gene: TRBJ2-1; V gene: TRBV9; clone size: few; CDR3 DNA: TGTGCCAGCAGCCCCAAAGGTGGCGGGGGGGCCAAGGAGCAGTTCTTC; CDR3 protein: CASSPKGGGGAKEQFF
D gene: .; J gene: TRBJ2-3; V gene: TRBV12-5; clone size: few; CDR3 DNA: TGTGCTAGTGGTTTGGACAAGACCGGGCCCCAAGGAGATACGCAGTATTTT; CDR3 protein: CASGLDKTGPQGDTQYF
D gene: .; J gene: TRBJ2-3; V gene: TRBV29-1; clone size: .; CDR3 DNA: TGCAGCGTTGGGAGTCTACTCACAGATACGCAGTATTTT; CDR3 protein: CSVGSLLTDTQYF
D gene: TRBD2; J gene: TRBJ2-6; V gene: TRBV20-1; clone size: few; CDR3 DNA: TGCAGTGCCTACCCCCGGTGGGGGGGAAATAACTCTGGGGCCAACGTCCTGACTTTC; CDR3 protein: CSAYPRWGGNNSGANVLTF
D gene: TRBD1; J gene: TRBJ2-7; V gene: TRBV7-2; clone size: once; CDR3 DNA: TGTGCCAGCAGCCCGATGACAGGGGGCGCCTACGAGCAGTACTTC; CDR3 protein: CASSPMTGGAYEQYF
D gene: TRBD2; J gene: TRBJ2-1; V gene: TRBV7-3; clone size: .; CDR3 DNA: TGTGCCAGCAGCCTCTGGGCGGGGGGGAGTAGTGAGCAGTTCTTC; CDR3 protein: CASSLWAGGSSEQFF
D gene: .; J gene: TRBJ2-2; V gene: TRBV7-2; clone size: .; CDR3 DNA: TGTGCCAGCAGCTTAAATGGGGGGGGCTGGGAGCTGTTTTTT; CDR3 protein: CASSLNGGGWELFF
D gene: TRBD2; J gene: TRBJ2-1; V gene: TRBV12-3/TRBV12-4; clone size: .; CDR3 DNA: TGTGCCAGCAGTTTCATAGCGGGGGCCCCGTCCGGGGAGCAGTTCTTC; CDR3 protein: CASSFIAGAPSGEQFF
D gene: TRBD1; J gene: TRBJ1-5; V gene: TRBV20-1; clone size: few; CDR3 DNA: TGCAGTGCTAGCCAGGGGGCCGACGATCTATATAGCAATCAGCCCCAGCATTTT; CDR3 protein: CSASQGADDLYSNQPQHF
D gene: .; J gene: TRBJ1-2; V gene: TRBV24-1; clone size: few; CDR3 DNA: TGTGCCACCAGTATAAGCTACAACTATGGCTACACCTTC; CDR3 protein: CATSISYNYGYTF
D gene: .; J gene: TRBJ2-1; V gene: TRBV12-3/TRBV12-4; clone size: .; CDR3 DNA: TGTGCCAGCACCATACAGGACCGCTCCAATGAGCAGTTCTTC; CDR3 protein: CASTIQDRSNEQFF
D gene: .; J gene: TRBJ2-1; V gene: TRBV7-3; clone size: few; CDR3 DNA: TGTGCCAGCAGCTCCACAGGGAGTCCCCACAATGAGCAGTTCTTC; CDR3 protein: CASSSTGSPHNEQFF
D gene: .; J gene: TRBJ1-6; V gene: TRBV20-1; clone size: few; CDR3 DNA: TGCAGTGCTAGTAGCAGGAATTCACCCCTCCACTTT; CDR3 protein: CSASSRNSPLHF
D gene: .; J gene: TRBJ1-2; V gene: TRBV7-8; clone size: few; CDR3 DNA: TGTGCCAGCAGCCAGGCGGGTTACTATGGCTACACCTTC; CDR3 protein: CASSQAGYYGYTF
D gene: TRBD2; J gene: TRBJ2-1; V gene: TRBV14; clone size: few; CDR3 DNA: TGTGCCAGCAGCCCGGGACTAGCTCAAAACAATGAGCAGTTCTTC; CDR3 protein: CASSPGLAQNNEQFF
D gene: .; J gene: TRBJ2-7; V gene: TRBV7-2; clone size: many; CDR3 DNA: TGTGCCAGCAGCTTAGCCCCCCTATACGAGCAGTACTTC; CDR3 protein: CASSLAPLYEQYF
D gene: .; J gene: TRBJ2-7; V gene: TRBV29-1; clone size: .; CDR3 DNA: TGCAGCGTTGATCGGTTGCAGGGCTACGAGCAGTACTTC; CDR3 protein: CSVDRLQGYEQYF
D gene: .; J gene: TRBJ2-2; V gene: TRBV9; clone size: few; CDR3 DNA: TGTGCCAGCAGCCCCCGGCTCTCAAACACCGGGGAGCTGTTTTTT; CDR3 protein: CASSPRLSNTGELFF
D gene: .; J gene: TRBJ2-5; V gene: TRBV2; clone size: .; CDR3 DNA: TGTGCCAGCAGTGTTGAAGGGCAAGAGACCCAGTACTTC; CDR3 protein: CASSVEGQETQYF
D gene: .; J gene: TRBJ1-1; V gene: TRBV30; clone size: .; CDR3 DNA: TGTGCCTGGAGTGTCAGCACTGAAGCTTTCTTT; CDR3 protein: CAWSVSTEAFF
D gene: .; J gene: TRBJ2-1; V gene: TRBV12-3/TRBV12-4; clone size: .; CDR3 DNA: TGTGCCAGCAGTTCCCAGAGGTTTCGTGAGATCCAGTTCTTC; CDR3 protein: CASSSQRFREIQFF
D gene: .; J gene: TRBJ2-5; V gene: TRBV9; clone size: few; CDR3 DNA: TGTGCCAGCAGCGTAGCGGGGGCCAGACAAGAGACCCAGTACTTC; CDR3 protein: CASSVAGARQETQYF
D gene: .; J gene: TRBJ2-2; V gene: TRBV7-2; clone size: .; CDR3 DNA: TGTGCCAGCAGCTTAGTCAGTAGGGAGCTGTTTTTT; CDR3 protein: CASSLVSRELFF
D gene: TRBD1; J gene: TRBJ2-1; V gene: TRBV4-1; clone size: few; CDR3 DNA: TGCGCCAGCAGCCAAGGGGACAGGGGGTTCCATGATGAGCAGTTCTTC; CDR3 protein: CASSQGDRGFHDEQFF
D gene: .; J gene: TRBJ2-5; V gene: TRBV20-1; clone size: .; CDR3 DNA: TGCAGTGCTAGGTCCGAACAGGAGCAAGAGACCCAGTACTTC; CDR3 protein: CSARSEQEQETQYF
D gene: TRBD2; J gene: TRBJ2-3; V gene: TRBV5-1; clone size: .; CDR3 DNA: TGCGCCAGCAGCTTGAGACTAGCGGGGATGGCAAATACGCAGTATTTT; CDR3 protein: CASSLRLAGMANTQYF
D gene: TRBD1; J gene: TRBJ1-6; V gene: TRBV2; clone size: .; CDR3 DNA: TGTGCCAGCAGTGGGGACAGGGTTGGGTCACCCCTCCACTTT; CDR3 protein: CASSGDRVGSPLHF
D gene: TRBD2; J gene: TRBJ2-1; V gene: TRBV7-2; clone size: .; CDR3 DNA: TGTGCCAGCAGCTTTGACCCGGGGGGTCTCTACAATGAGCAGTTCTTC; CDR3 protein: CASSFDPGGLYNEQFF
D gene: .; J gene: TRBJ2-5; V gene: TRBV7-3; clone size: .; CDR3 DNA: TGTGCCAGCAGCTTAGGGGCAAAAGAGACCCAGTACTTC; CDR3 protein: CASSLGAKETQYF
D gene: TRBD2; J gene: TRBJ2-1; V gene: TRBV20-1; clone size: many; CDR3 DNA: TGCAGCGACGGTGTTCCGGGGGGGCTCGGTGAGCAGTTCTTC; CDR3 protein: CSDGVPGGLGEQFF
D gene: .; J gene: TRBJ2-1; V gene: TRBV25-1; clone size: few; CDR3 DNA: TGTGCCAGCAGTGAAATACTTGTACGAGGCACTAACAATGAGCAGTTCTTC; CDR3 protein: CASSEILVRGTNNEQFF
D gene: .; J gene: TRBJ2-3; V gene: TRBV6-5; clone size: once; CDR3 DNA: TGTGCCAGCAGTTACTCGATGGTGGGTAAATCGAGTCTACCCACAGATACGCAGTATTTT; CDR3 protein: CASSYSMVGKSSLPTDTQYF
D gene: TRBD2; J gene: TRBJ2-5; V gene: TRBV4-1; clone size: .; CDR3 DNA: TGCGCCAGCAGCCAAACGACCGGGACTAGCAGGGGAGAGACCCAGTACTTC; CDR3 protein: CASSQTTGTSRGETQYF
D gene: .; J gene: TRBJ1-3; V gene: TRBV6-5; clone size: .; CDR3 DNA: TGTGCCAGCCGGGACCCTTCTAGAAACACCATATATTTT; CDR3 protein: CASRDPSRNTIYF
D gene: .; J gene: TRBJ2-6; V gene: TRBV5-6; clone size: .; CDR3 DNA: TGTGCCAGCAGTCCGAGGGGGTTCGGGGCCAACGTCCTGACTTTC; CDR3 protein: CASSPRGFGANVLTF